The entry that follows covers one T cell receptor (beta chain) sequence. The source of the sample is a study of radiation and T cells in renal cell carcinoma. The time point here: blood 4 weeks post-SBRT, at nephrectomy. This sample's treatment: 15 Gy SBRT to primary tumor, nephrectomy 4 weeks later. Nephrectomy followed 15 Gy stereotactic body radiation by 4 weeks. This table comes from immunoSEQ multiplex PCR, and its TCRdb copy is limited to in-frame clones, with some not included. The profile shows about 150,000 clones, approximately 86% of them singletons. V trimming: 4 bases; J trimming: 2 bases; junction bases outside the gene matches: 5. CDR3 length equals 14 residues. Germline loops: CDR1 MNHEY, CDR2 SMNVEV (reference sequence).

The chain has TRBV27 and TRBJ2-7, with 7 bases aligning to TRBD1. The receptor was derived from a woman between 45 and 60 years old with renal cell carcinoma. The specimen was blood, collected from a patient whose treatment included radiotherapy and nephrectomy. The CDR3 nucleotides read TGTGCCAGCAGTTCATCCCAGGGGGCCTACGAGCAGTACTTC. Its translation is CASSSSQGAYEQYF.